This TCR beta chain was captured in a study of vaccination and CD4 T cells after COVID-19. Concerning this clonotype: Its antigen is unknown.

Points from the study as a whole: SARS-CoV-2-reactive clonotypes showed a nonsignificant median rise from about 20 to 38.

As to treatment: roughly ten-day PBMC culture with coronavirus spike peptide pools or control peptides (ViraFEST assay). Via ViraFEST, peptide pools expanded antigen-specific T cells before TCR sequencing. The CDR3 contains 17 residues. V gave up 1 base and J gave up 2 bases; unmatched junction bases: 6. Germline V gene sequence: CDR1 SGHTA, CDR2 FQGNSA. An Oncomine TCR Beta short-read assay was used to sequence the DNA from cultured CD4+ T cells. Extraction of genomic DNA was performed on cultured CD4+ T cells. TCRdb redid the calling of the PCR reads with MiXCR, one entry per CDR3 protein. Altogether around 9,300 distinct CDR3 sequences are present, approximately 40% being singletons, with the ten largest covering roughly a sixth.

The sequenced sample consisted of CD4+ T cells from blood, cultured in vitro. The clonotype originates from a human donor who had recovered from COVID-19. This chain joins TRBV7-2 and TRBJ2-3, with 10 positions matching TRBD2. This chain's CDR3 is CASSLGLLAGTTDTQYF. The CDR3 DNA follows: TGTGCCAGCAGCTTAGGGCTACTAGCGGGGACCACAGATACGCAGTATTTT.